The clone carrying this TCR beta chain was observed many times. TCRdb reprocessed the RT-PCR reads with MiXCR, giving one entry per CDR3 protein. Among 650,000 to 800,000 distinct CDR3 sequences listed, 14% were seen once. Trimming removed 1 base at V and 7 bases at J, with 17 bases between. This CDR3 region has 15 residues. The germline CDR1 and CDR2 sequences are DFQATT and SNEGSKA (reference sequence). The chain couples TRBV20-1 to TRBJ2-1; D remains ambiguous. The origin of this receptor is a female donor in good health, serving as a healthy control. Material for sequencing was memory CD4+ T cells from blood. The CDR3 protein is CSARGATPLWNEQFF. Written as DNA, the CDR3 is TGCAGTGCTAGAGGCGCGACTCCACTGTGGAATGAGCAGTTCTTC.